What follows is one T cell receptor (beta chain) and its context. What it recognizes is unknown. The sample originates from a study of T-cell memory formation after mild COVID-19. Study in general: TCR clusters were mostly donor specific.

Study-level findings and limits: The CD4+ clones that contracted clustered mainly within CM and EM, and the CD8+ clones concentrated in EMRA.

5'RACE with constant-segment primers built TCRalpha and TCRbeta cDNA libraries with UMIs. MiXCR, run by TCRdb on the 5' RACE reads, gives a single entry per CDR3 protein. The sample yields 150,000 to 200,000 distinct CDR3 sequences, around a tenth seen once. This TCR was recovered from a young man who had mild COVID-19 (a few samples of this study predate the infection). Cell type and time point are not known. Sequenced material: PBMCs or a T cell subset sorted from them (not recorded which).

The CDR3 region has the DNA TGCAGTGCTGAGGACACCTACAATGAGCAGTTCTTC. Amino acid sequence: CSAEDTYNEQFF. This chain joins TRBV20-1 and TRBJ2-1; tentatively, D is TRBD1 (5 bases). Germline CDR1 is DFQATT and CDR2 is SNEGSKA (reference sequence). CDR3 length: 12 amino acids. The germline V and J ends were trimmed by 5 bases and 2 bases, with 7 bases remaining between them.